This T cell receptor (beta chain) was sequenced during a study of response to subunit inactivated influenza vaccine. TCRdb re-derived calls from the RT-PCR reads in MiXCR, one entry per CDR3 protein. Of around 200,000 distinct CDR3 sequences listed, over 9.5% are singletons. Per germline, CDR1 SEHNR and CDR2 FQNEAQ (reference sequence). V was clipped by 5 bases and J by 3 bases, with 13 bases between them. The CDR3 totals 14 residues. This clonotype was recorded a few times. The data were also submitted as part of a second study, on T cells expressing NK-cell markers. That work states: Making the TCR beta cDNA relied on 5'RACE template switching with UMIs. In sorted CD3+CD56+NKG2C+, CD3+CD56+NKG2C- and CD3+CD56-NKG2C+ T cells, TCR beta repertoires were obtained. One of the eight sequenced donors was seronegative, whereas the other seven were HCMV-seropositive. In several experiments, sorting was restricted to alpha-beta TCR T cells by an anti-gamma-delta TCR antibody. The study found these clonotypes also leading the CD3+CD56-NKG2C+ fraction in a few donors.

The genes are TRBV7-9 and TRBJ1-1; the D gene is possibly TRBD1 (6 bases). The specimen was CD8+ T cells sorted from PBMCs, collected 11 to 12 days after vaccination. The clonotype comes from a man aged 45-65 years who received an inactivated influenza vaccine. In DNA, the CDR3 is TGTGCCAGCAGCCCTAGGGGGGAGGACACTGAAGCTTTCTTT. Translating it yields CASSPRGEDTEAFF.